This T cell receptor (beta chain) was identified during a study of human thymus T cells. From resections taken during corrective heart surgery, the thymus tissue was obtained. A note on this clone: Its antigen is currently unknown.

Repertoires were generated with immunoSEQ multiplex PCR, while TCRdb's copy carries only in-frame clones and drops some. The sample yields about 120,000 clones, around 94% seen once. Germline V gene data show CDR1 as MNHEY and CDR2 as SMNVEV (reference sequence). CDR3 length equals 15 residues. V gave up 3 bases and J gave up 3 bases, with 14 bases separating them. Findings and limits, study-wide: Related research has reported that thymic repertoires overlap highly among unrelated individuals.

This receptor was taken from a boy under two years old with a congenital heart defect but otherwise immunologically healthy. Source material: thymus tissue. The chain employs TRBV27 and TRBJ1-2; no definite D call. CDR3 nucleotides: TGTGCCAGCAGTTTGGTTGCAAGGGTGGACTATGGCTACACCTTC. Its translation: CASSLVARVDYGYTF.